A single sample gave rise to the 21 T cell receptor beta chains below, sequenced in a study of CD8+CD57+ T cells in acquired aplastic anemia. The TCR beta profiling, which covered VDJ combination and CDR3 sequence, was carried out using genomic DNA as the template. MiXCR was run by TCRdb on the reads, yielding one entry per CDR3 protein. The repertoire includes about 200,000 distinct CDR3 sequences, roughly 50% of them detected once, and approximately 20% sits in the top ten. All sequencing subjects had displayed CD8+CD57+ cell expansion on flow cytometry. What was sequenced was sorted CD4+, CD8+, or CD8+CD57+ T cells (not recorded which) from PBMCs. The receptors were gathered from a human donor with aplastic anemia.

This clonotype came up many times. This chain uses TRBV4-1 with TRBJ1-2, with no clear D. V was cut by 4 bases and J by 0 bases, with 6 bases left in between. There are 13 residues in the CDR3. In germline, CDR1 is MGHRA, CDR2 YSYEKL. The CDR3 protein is CASSLDSNYGYTF. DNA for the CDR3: TGCGCCAGCAGCCTCGATTCTAACTATGGCTACACCTTC.

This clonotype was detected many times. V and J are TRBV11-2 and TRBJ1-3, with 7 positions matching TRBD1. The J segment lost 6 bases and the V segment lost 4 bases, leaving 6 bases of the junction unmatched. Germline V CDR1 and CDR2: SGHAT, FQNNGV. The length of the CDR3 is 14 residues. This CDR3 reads CASSSDRVTNTIYF. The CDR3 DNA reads TGTGCCAGCAGCTCTGACAGGGTAACAAACACCATATATTTT.

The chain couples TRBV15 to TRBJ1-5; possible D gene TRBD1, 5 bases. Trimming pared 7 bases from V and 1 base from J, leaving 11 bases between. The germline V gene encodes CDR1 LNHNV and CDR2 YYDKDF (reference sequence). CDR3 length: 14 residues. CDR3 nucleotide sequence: TGTGCCACCACCTCGGGGACCAGCAATCAGCCCCAGCATTTT. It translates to CATTSGTSNQPQHF.

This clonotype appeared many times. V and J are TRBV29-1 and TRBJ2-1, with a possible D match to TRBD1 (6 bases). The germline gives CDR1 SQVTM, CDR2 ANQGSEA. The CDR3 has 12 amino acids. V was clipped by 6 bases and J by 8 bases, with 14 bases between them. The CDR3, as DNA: TGCAGCGTGAAACAGGGTACGGATGAGCAGTTCTTC. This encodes CSVKQGTDEQFF.

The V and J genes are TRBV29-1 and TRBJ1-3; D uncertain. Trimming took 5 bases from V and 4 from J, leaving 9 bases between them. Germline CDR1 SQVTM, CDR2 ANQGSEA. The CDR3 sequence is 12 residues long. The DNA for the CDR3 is TGCAGCGTTAAAGTGTTCGGAAACACCATATATTTT. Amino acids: CSVKVFGNTIYF.

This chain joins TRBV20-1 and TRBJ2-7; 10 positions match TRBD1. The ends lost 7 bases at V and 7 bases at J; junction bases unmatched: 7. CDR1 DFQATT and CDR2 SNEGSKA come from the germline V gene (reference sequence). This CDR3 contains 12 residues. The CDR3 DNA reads TGCAGTGTCGGGGGACAGGGGTTGGAGCAGTACTTC. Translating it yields CSVGGQGLEQYF.

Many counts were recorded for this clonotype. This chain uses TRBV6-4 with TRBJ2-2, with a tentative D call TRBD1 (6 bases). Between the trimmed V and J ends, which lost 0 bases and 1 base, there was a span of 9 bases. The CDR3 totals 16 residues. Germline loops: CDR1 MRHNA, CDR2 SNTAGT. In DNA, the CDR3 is TGTGCCAGCAGTGACTCATGGGGGCTGAACACCGGGGAGCTGTTTTTT. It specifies CASSDSWGLNTGELFF.

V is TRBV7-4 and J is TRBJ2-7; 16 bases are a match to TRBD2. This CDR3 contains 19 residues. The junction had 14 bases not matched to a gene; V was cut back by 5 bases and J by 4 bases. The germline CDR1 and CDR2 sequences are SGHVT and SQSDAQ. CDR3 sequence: CASSQPGLAGGIIVYEQYF. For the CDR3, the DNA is TGTGCCAGCAGCCAACCGGGACTAGCGGGGGGGATAATCGTTTACGAGCAGTACTTC.

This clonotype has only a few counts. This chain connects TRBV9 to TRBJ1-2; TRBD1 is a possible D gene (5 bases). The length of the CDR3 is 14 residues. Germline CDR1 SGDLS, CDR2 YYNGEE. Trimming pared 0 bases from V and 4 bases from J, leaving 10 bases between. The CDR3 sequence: CASSVAMGRYGYTF. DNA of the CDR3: TGTGCCAGCAGCGTAGCAATGGGGCGCTATGGCTACACCTTC.

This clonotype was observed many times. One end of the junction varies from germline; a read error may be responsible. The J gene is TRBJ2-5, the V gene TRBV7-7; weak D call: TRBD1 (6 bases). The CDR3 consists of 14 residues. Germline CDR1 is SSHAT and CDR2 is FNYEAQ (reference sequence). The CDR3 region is CASSSNRDQETQYF. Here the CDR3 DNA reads TGTGCTAGCAGCTCCAACAGGGACCAAGAGACCCAGTACTTC.

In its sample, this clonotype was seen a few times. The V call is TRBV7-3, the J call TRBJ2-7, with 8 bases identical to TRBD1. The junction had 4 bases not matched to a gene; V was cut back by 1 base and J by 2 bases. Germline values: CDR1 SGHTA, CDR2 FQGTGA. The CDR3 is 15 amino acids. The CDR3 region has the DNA TGTGCCAGCAGCTTAAGAGGACAGGGACCCTACGAGCAGTACTTC. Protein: CASSLRGQGPYEQYF.

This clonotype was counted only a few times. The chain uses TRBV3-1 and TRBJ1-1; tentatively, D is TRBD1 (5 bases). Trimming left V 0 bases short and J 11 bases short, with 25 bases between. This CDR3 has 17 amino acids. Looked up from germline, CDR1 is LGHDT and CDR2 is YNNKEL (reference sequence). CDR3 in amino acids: CASSQDGVHGGRGSAFF. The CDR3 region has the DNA TGTGCCAGCAGCCAAGATGGGGTCCACGGAGGACGGGGGAGCGCTTTCTTT.

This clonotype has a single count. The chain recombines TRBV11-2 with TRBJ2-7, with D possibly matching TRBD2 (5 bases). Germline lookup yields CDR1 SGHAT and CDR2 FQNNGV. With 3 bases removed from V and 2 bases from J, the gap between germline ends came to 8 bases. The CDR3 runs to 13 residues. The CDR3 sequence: CASSFFGAYEQYF. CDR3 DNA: TGTGCCAGCAGCTTTTTCGGGGCCTACGAGCAGTACTTC.

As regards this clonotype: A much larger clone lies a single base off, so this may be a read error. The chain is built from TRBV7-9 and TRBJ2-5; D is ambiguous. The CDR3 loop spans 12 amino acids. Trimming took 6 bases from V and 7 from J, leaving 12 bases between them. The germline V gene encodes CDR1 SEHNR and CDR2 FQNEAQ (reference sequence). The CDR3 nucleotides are TGTGCCAGCAGTGGACGTTATGTGACCCAGTACTTC. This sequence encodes CASSGRYVTQYF.

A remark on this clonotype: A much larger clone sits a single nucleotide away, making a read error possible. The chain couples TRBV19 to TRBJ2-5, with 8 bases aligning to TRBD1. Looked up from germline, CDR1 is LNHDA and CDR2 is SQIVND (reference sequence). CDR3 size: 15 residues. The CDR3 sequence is CARSQDREGGETQYF. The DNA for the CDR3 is TGTGCCCGTAGTCAGGACAGGGAAGGTGGGGAGACCCAGTACTTC.

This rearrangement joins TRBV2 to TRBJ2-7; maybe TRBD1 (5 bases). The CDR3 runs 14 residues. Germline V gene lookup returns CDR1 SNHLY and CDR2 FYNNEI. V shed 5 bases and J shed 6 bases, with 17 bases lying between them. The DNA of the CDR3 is TGTGCCAGCAGTCCGAGGACACAGGCTACCGAGCAGTACTTC. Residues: CASSPRTQATEQYF.

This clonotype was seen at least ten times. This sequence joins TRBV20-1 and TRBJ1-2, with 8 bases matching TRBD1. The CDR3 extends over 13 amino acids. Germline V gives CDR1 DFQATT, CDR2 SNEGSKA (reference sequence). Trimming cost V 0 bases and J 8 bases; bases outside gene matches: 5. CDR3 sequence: CSARDLRGRGYTF. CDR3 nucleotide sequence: TGCAGTGCTAGAGATCTCAGGGGGCGAGGCTACACCTTC.

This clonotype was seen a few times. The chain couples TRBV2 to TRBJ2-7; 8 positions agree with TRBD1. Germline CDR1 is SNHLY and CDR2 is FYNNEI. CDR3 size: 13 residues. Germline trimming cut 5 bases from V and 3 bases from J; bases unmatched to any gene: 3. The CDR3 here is CASSIQGDYEQYF. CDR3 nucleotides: TGTGCCAGCAGTATACAGGGGGACTACGAGCAGTACTTC.

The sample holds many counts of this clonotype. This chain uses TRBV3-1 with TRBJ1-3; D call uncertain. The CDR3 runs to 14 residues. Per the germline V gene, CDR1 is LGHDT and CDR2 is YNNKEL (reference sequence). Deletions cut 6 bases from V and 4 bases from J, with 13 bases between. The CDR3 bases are TGTGCCAGCAGTCACAGTGGGTCGGGAAACACCATATATTTT. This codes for CASSHSGSGNTIYF. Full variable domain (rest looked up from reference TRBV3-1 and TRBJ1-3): DTAVSQTPKYLVTQMGNDKSIKCEQNLGHDTMYWYKQDSKKFLKIMFSYNNKELIINETVPNRFSPKSPDKAHLNLHINSLELGDSAVYFCASSHSGSGNTIYFGEGSWLTVV.

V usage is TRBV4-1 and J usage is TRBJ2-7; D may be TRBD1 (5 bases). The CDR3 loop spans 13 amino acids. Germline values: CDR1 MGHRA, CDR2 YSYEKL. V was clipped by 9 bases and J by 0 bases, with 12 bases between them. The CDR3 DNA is TGCGCCAGTGCGATGACAGCCTCCTACGAGCAGTACTTC. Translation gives CASAMTASYEQYF.

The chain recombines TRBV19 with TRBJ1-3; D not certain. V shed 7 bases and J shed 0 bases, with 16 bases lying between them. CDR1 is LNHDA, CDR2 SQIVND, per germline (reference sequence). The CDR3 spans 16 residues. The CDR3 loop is CASIPPGDYSGNTIYF. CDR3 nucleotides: TGTGCCAGTATCCCACCGGGAGATTACTCTGGAAACACCATATATTTT.